The entry below describes one TCR beta chain. This sample stems from a study of control samples from healthy donors and cancer patients. Sequencing was performed with immunoSEQ multiplex PCR; in TCRdb, only in-frame clones are kept and a portion is missing. In the table there are around 180,000 clones, roughly 94% of which are singletons. Germline loops: CDR1 LGHDT, CDR2 YNNKEL (reference sequence). With 0 bases removed from V and 10 bases from J, the gap between germline ends came to 18 bases. The CDR3 runs to 15 residues. Sequences were obtained from blood. The chain uses TRBV3-1 (or the pseudogene TRBV3-2) and TRBJ1-1; D uncertain. This clonotype was obtained from a woman aged 18-29 years in good health. The CDR3 DNA sequence: TGTGCCAGCAGCCAAGAATGCGGGCCGACCAAAGGAGCTTTCTTT. Translation gives CASSQECGPTKGAFF.